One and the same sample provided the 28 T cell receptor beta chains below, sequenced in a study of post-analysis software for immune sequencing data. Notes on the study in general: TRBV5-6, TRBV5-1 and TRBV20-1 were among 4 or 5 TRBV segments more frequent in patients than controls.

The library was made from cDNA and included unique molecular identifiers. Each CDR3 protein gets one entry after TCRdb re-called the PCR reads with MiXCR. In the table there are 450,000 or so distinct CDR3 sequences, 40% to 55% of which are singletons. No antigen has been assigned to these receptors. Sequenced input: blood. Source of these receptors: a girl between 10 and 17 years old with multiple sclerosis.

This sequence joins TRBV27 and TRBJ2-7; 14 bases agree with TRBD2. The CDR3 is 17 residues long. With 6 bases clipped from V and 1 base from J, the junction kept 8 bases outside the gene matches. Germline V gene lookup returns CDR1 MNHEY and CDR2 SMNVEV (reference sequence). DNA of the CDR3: TGTGCCAGCAGGACTAGCGGGAGGGCCTCACCTTCCTACGAGCAGTACTTC. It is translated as CASRTSGRASPSYEQYF.

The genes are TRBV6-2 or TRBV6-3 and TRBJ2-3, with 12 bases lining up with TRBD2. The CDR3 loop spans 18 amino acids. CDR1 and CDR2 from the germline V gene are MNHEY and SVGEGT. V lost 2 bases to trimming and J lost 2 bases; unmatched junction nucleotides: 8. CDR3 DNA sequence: TGTGCCAGCAGTTACAGAATGCTAGCGGGAGGGCTCACAGATACGCAGTATTTT. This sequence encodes CASSYRMLAGGLTDTQYF.

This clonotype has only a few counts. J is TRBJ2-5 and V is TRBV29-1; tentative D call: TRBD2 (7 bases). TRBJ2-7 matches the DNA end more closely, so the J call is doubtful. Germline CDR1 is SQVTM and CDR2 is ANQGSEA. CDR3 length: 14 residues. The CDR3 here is CSVGGGGELYEQYF. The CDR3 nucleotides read TGCAGCGTTGGAGGGGGAGGGGAGTTGTACGAGCAGTACTTC.

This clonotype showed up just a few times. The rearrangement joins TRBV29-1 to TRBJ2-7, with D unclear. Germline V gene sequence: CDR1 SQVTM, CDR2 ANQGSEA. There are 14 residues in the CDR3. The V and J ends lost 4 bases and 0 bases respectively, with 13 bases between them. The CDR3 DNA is TGCAGCGTTGCCGTTACCGGGTACTCCTACGAGCAGTACTTC. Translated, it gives CSVAVTGYSYEQYF.

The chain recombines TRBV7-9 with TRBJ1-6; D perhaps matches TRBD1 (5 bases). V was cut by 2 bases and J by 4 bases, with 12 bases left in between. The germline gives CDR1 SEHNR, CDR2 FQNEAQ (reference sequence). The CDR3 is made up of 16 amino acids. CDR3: CASSLKATEYNSPLHF. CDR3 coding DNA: TGTGCCAGCAGCTTAAAAGCGACAGAGTATAATTCACCCCTCCACTTT.

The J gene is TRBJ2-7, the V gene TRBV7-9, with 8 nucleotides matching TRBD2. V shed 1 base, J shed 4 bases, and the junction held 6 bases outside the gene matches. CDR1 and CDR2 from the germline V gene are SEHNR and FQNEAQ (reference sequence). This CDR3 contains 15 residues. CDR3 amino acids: CASSLVPGGPYEQYF. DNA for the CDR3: TGTGCCAGCAGCTTAGTCCCGGGAGGGCCTTACGAGCAGTACTTC.

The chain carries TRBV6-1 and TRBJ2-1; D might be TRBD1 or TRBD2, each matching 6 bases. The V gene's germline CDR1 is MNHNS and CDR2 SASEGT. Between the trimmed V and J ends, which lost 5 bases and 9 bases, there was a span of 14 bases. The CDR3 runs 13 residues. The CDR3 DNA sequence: TGTGCCAGCAGTCAACTGCGGGACACTGAGCAGTTCTTC. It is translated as CASSQLRDTEQFF.

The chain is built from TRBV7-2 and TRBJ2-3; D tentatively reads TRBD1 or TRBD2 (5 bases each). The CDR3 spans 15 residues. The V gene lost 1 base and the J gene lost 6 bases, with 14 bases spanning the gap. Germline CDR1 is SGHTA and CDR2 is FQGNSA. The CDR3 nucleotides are TGTGCCAGCAGCTTAGAATCTGGGGGTCCGGATACGCAGTATTTT. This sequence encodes CASSLESGGPDTQYF.

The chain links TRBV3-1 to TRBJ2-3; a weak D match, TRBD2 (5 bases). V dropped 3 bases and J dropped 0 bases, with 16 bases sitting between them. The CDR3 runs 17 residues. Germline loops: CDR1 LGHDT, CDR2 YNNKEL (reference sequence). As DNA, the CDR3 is TGTGCCAGCAGCCACCACAGCGGCATTCCAAGCACAGATACGCAGTATTTT. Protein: CASSHHSGIPSTDTQYF.

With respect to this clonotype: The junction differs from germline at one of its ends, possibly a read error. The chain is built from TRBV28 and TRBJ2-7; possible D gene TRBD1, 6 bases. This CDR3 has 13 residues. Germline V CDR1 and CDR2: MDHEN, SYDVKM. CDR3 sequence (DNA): TGTGCCAGCAAGGTCAGGGGTCTATACGGGCAGTACTTC. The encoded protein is CASKVRGLYGQYF.

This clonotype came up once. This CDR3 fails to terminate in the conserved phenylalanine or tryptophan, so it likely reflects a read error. DNA of the CDR3: TGTGCCACCAGCAGAGATCGGGGGGGAGCCGGGGAGCTGTTTGTT. Protein sequence: CATSRDRGGAGELFV. The chain links TRBV15 to TRBJ2-2, with 8 positions matching TRBD2. Germline CDR1 and CDR2: LNHNV and YYDKDF (reference sequence). The CDR3 spans 15 residues. V trimming: 0 bases; J trimming: 6 bases; junction bases outside the gene matches: 3.

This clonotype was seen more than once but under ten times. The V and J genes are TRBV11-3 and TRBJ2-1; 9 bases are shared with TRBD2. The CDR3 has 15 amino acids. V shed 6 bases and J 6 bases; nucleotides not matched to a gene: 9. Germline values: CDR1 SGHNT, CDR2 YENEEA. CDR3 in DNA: TGTGCCAGCAGTATAGCGGGAGTAGGTGGCAATGAGCAGTTCTTC. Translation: CASSIAGVGGNEQFF.

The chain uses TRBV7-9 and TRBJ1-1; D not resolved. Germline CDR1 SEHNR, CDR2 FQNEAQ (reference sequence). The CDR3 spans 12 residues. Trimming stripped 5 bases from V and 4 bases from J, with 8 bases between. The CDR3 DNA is TGTGCCAGCAGCGGGGTGGGCACTGAAGCTTTCTTT. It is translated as CASSGVGTEAFF.

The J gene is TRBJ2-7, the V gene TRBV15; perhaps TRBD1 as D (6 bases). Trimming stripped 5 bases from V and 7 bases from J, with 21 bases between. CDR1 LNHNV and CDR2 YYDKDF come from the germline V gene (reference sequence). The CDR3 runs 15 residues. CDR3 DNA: TGTGCCACCAGCGCCGGACAGTCTTCCATCTGGGAGCAGTACTTC. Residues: CATSAGQSSIWEQYF.

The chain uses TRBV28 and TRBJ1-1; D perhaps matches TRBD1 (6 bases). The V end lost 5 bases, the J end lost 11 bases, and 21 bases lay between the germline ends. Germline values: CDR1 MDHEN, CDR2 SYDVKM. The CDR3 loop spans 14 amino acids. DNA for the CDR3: TGTGCCAGCAGTATACTCCAGGGGAGTTCTATGGCTTTCTTT. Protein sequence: CASSILQGSSMAFF.

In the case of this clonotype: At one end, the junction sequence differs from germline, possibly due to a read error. CDR3: CVSSQDPTGAPTNYGYTF. CDR3 in DNA: TGTGTCAGCAGCCAAGACCCGACAGGCGCCCCTACTAACTATGGCTACACCTTC. The genes are TRBV4-2 and TRBJ1-2; TRBD1 might be the D (6 bases). The CDR3 loop spans 18 amino acids. Per germline, CDR1 LGHNA and CDR2 YNFKEQ.

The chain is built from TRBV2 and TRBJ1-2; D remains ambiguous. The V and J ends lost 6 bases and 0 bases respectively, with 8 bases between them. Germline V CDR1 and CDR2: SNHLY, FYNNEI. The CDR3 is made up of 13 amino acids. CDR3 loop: CASRGTANYGYTF. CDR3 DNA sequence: TGTGCCAGCAGAGGAACAGCTAACTATGGCTACACCTTC. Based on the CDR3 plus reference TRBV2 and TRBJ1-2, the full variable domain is EPEVTQTPSHQVTQMGQEVILRCVPISNHLYFYWYRQILGQKVEFLVSFYNNEISEKSEIFDDQFSVERPDGSNFTLKIRSTKLEDSAMYFCASRGTANYGYTFGSGTRLTVV.

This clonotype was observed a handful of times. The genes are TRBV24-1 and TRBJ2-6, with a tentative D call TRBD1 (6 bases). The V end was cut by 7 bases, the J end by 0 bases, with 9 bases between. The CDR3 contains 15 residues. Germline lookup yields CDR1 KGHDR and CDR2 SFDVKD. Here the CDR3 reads CATREGGSGANVLTF. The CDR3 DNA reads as TGTGCCACCAGGGAAGGGGGCTCTGGGGCCAACGTCCTGACTTTC.

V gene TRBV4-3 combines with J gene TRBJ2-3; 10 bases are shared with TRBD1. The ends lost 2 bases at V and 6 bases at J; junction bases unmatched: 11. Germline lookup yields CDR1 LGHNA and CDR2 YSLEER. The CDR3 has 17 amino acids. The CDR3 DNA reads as TGCGCCAGCAGCCAAAAGGCACGGGGACAGGGGCGGGATACGCAGTATTTT. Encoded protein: CASSQKARGQGRDTQYF.

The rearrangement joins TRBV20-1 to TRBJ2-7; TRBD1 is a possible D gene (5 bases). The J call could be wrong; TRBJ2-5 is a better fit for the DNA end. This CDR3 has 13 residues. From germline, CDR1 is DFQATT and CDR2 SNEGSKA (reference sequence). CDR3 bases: TGCAGTGCTAGAGGGGCAGGGTCGTGGACCCAGTACTTC. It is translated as CSARGAGSWTQYF.

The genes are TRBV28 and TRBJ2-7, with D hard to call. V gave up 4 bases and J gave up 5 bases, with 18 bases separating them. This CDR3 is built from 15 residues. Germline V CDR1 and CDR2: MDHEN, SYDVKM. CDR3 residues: CASSSDTRVGNEQYF. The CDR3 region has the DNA TGTGCCAGCAGTTCCGACACCCGAGTAGGCAACGAGCAGTACTTC.

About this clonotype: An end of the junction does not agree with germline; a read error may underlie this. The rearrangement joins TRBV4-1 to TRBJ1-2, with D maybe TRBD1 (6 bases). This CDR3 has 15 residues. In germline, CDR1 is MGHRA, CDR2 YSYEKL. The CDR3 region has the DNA TGCGCCAGTAGCCTACAGACACAGGGTCTCTATGGCTACACCTTC. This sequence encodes CASSLQTQGLYGYTF.

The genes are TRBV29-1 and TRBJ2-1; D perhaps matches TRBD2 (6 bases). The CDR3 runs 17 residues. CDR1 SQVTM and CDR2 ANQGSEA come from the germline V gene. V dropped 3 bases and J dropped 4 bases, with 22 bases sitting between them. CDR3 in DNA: TGCAGCGTTGAGGGACCCAGGGAGACGGGGGTTTACAATGAGCAGTTCTTC. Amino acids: CSVEGPRETGVYNEQFF.

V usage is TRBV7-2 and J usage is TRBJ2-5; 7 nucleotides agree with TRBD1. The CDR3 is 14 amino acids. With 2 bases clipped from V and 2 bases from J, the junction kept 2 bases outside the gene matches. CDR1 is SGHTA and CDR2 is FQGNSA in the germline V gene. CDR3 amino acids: CASSLKGAQETQYF. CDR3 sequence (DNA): TGTGCCAGCAGCTTAAAGGGGGCACAAGAGACCCAGTACTTC. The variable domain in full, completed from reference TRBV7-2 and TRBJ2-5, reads GAGVSQSPSNKVTEKGKDVELRCDPISGHTALYWYRQSLGQGLEFLIYFQGNSAPDKSGLPSDRFSAERTGGSVSTLTIQRTQQEDSAVYLCASSLKGAQETQYFGPGTRLLVL.

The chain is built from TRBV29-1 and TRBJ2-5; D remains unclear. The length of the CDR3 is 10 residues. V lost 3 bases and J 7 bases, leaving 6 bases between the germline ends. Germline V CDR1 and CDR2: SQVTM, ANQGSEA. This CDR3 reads CSVEAGTQYF. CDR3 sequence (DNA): TGCAGCGTTGAGGCTGGGACCCAGTACTTC.

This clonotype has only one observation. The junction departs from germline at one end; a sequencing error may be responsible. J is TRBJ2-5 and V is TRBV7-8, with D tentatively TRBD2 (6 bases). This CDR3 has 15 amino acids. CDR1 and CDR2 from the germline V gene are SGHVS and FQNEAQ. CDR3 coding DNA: TGTGCCAGCAGCCTGACTAGAGATAGTTGGGAGACTCAGTACTTC. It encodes CASSLTRDSWETQYF.

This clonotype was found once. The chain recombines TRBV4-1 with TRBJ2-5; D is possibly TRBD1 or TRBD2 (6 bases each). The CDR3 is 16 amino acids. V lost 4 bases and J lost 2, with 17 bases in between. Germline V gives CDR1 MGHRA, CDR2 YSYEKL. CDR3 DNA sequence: TGCGCCAGCAGCCCCCCGGGGGCTAGCGTACAAGAGACCCAGTACTTC. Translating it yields CASSPPGASVQETQYF.

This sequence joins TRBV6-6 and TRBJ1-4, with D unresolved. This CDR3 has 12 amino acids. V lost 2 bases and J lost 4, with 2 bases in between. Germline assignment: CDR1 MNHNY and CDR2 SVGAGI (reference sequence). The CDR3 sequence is CASSYLNEKLFF. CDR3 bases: TGTGCCAGCAGTTACCTTAATGAAAAACTGTTTTTT.